This T cell receptor beta chain was observed in a study of T cells in localized non-small cell lung cancer. Overall study findings and caveats: Owing to sequencing of a solitary tumor region, heterogeneity cannot be discounted. Elevated blood T cell density was associated with longer overall survival. Uninvolved neighboring lung showed the greatest T cell clonality, exceeding tumor.

Libraries were prepared by immunoSEQ multiplex PCR; TCRdb keeps only in-frame clonotypes and omits some of them. The table has about 72,000 clones, around 84% seen once. Per germline, CDR1 SGHKS and CDR2 YYEKEE (reference sequence). The junction had 18 bases not matched to a gene; V was cut back by 6 bases and J by 2 bases. The CDR3 is 19 residues long. Of note for this clone: Its specificity is unknown.

Material: peripheral blood, obtained before any cancer treatment. This sequence was found in a female donor of 60 years or more with stage I lung adenocarcinoma. The chain is built from TRBV5-5 and TRBJ2-3, with TRBD2 matching 10 bases. The CDR3 coding sequence is TGTGCCAGCACCCCCTTGATAGCGGGAGGTTGGGTTAACACAGATACGCAGTATTTT. It encodes CASTPLIAGGWVNTDTQYF.